These 30 T cell receptor beta chains came from one sample sequenced in a study of T cell responses to AZD1222 COVID-19 vaccine. Libraries were prepared by immunoSEQ multiplex PCR; TCRdb keeps only in-frame clonotypes and omits some of them. Of about 210,000 clones listed, approximately 94% were seen once; the top ten hold approximately 1.5%. The sample here was peripheral blood, taken 28 days after the second dose of the MenACWY control vaccine. Receptor source: an adult who received the MenACWY meningococcal vaccine as a control.

The genes are TRBV28 and TRBJ1-6, with D hard to call. The V end was cut by 6 bases, the J end by 10 bases, with 13 bases between. This CDR3 is 13 amino acids long. The germline gives CDR1 MDHEN, CDR2 SYDVKM. The CDR3 protein is CASSLPGGSPLHF. Written as DNA, the CDR3 is TGTGCCAGCAGCCTCCCAGGAGGATCACCCCTCCACTTT.

This clone was counted a few times. This chain uses TRBV11-2 with TRBJ2-1; 9 bases align to TRBD1. Germline V gene data show CDR1 as SGHAT and CDR2 as FQNNGV. The length of the CDR3 is 15 residues. The ends lost 4 bases at V and 9 bases at J; junction bases unmatched: 10. The CDR3 is CASSSYGDRDGEQFF. In DNA form, the CDR3 reads TGTGCCAGCAGCTCATATGGGGACAGGGACGGTGAGCAGTTCTTC. Complete variable domain (other parts from reference TRBV11-2 and TRBJ2-1): EAGVAQSPRYKIIEKRQSVAFWCNPISGHATLYWYQQILGQGPKLLIQFQNNGVVDDSQLPKDRFSAERLKGVDSTLKIQPAKLEDSAVYLCASSSYGDRDGEQFFGPGTRLTVL.

The chain joins TRBV7-8 to TRBJ1-4; 8 bases align to TRBD1. The CDR3 is 15 amino acids. From germline, CDR1 is SGHVS and CDR2 FQNEAQ. Trimming at V came to 5 bases and at J to 3 bases, leaving 5 bases not matched to a gene. Here the CDR3 reads CASSQQQGANEKLFF. CDR3 in DNA: TGTGCCAGCAGCCAACAACAGGGGGCTAATGAAAAACTGTTTTTT.

Only one count was recorded for this clone. The chain recombines TRBV28 with TRBJ1-5; no definite D call. The CDR3 covers 14 residues. V was shortened by 6 bases and J by 1 base, with 10 bases between the two germline ends. Germline CDR1 reads MDHEN; CDR2 reads SYDVKM. The CDR3 is CASRGVLSNQPQHF. The CDR3 DNA follows: TGTGCCAGCAGGGGCGTCTTAAGCAATCAGCCCCAGCATTTT.

The rearrangement joins TRBV19 to TRBJ2-2; 7 bases fit TRBD1. V was clipped by 6 bases and J by 0 bases; unmatched bases: 10. Per germline, CDR1 LNHDA and CDR2 SQIVND (reference sequence). The CDR3 totals 17 residues. For the CDR3, the DNA is TGTGCCAGTAGGAAAACCGGGCAGGGGGCGAACACCGGGGAGCTGTTTTTT. Its protein product is CASRKTGQGANTGELFF. Full variable domain (remainder filled in from reference TRBV19 and TRBJ2-2): DGGITQSPKYLFRKEGQNVTLSCEQNLNHDAMYWYRQDPGQGLRLIYYSQIVNDFQKGDIAEGYSVSREKKESFPLTVTSAQKNPTAFYLCASRKTGQGANTGELFFGEGSRLTVL.

This clone was seen a single time. The genes are TRBV28 and TRBJ2-1, with 7 bases aligning to TRBD2. CDR1 is MDHEN and CDR2 is SYDVKM in the germline V gene. This CDR3 has 13 amino acids. V lost 5 bases, J lost 7 bases, and 5 bases stayed unmatched. CDR3: CASSVGLTNEQFF. The CDR3 DNA follows: TGTGCCAGCAGTGTGGGACTAACAAATGAGCAGTTCTTC.

The CDR3 loop is CAWLSGGGLNTEAFF. As DNA, the CDR3 is TGTGCCTGGTTGTCAGGGGGGGGTCTGAACACTGAAGCTTTCTTT. The V and J genes are TRBV30 and TRBJ1-1, with 7 positions matching TRBD1. Germline V lookup: CDR1 GTSNPN, CDR2 SVGIG (reference sequence). The V segment lost 5 bases and the J segment 0 bases; nucleotides outside the gene matches: 9. The CDR3 extends over 15 amino acids.

The genes are TRBV11-2 and TRBJ2-5; 7 nucleotides agree with TRBD2. J lost 2 bases, V lost 5 bases, and 11 bases had no gene match. CDR3 length: 16 amino acids. Germline CDR1 reads SGHAT; CDR2 reads FQNNGV. In DNA, the CDR3 is TGTGCCAGCAGCCAGACCCGACTAGCCGGGCAAGAGACCCAGTACTTC. Translating it yields CASSQTRLAGQETQYF.

This clone was seen once. The chain has TRBV28 and TRBJ2-7; D possibly uses TRBD1 or TRBD2 (6 bases each). Looked up from germline, CDR1 is MDHEN and CDR2 is SYDVKM. V was shortened by 6 bases and J by 3 bases, with 18 bases between the two germline ends. The CDR3 has 15 residues. The CDR3 reads CASRAGHPADYEQYF. CDR3 bases: TGTGCCAGCAGGGCGGGACACCCGGCCGACTACGAGCAGTACTTC.

The chain links TRBV3-1 (or the pseudogene TRBV3-2) to TRBJ2-3; D tentatively fits TRBD1 or TRBD2 (5 bases each). Germline CDR1 and CDR2: LGHDT and YNNKEL (reference sequence). The CDR3 loop spans 21 amino acids. V lost 1 base and J lost 0, with 26 bases in between. The CDR3 sequence is CASSQVASGLPLLTSTDTQYF. CDR3 in DNA: TGTGCCAGCAGCCAAGTTGCATCGGGGCTTCCTCTCCTAACTAGCACAGATACGCAGTATTTT.

The chain joins TRBV7-9 to TRBJ2-7; D unresolved. Germline assignment: CDR1 SEHNR and CDR2 FQNEAQ (reference sequence). This CDR3 contains 14 residues. V lost 5 bases and J lost 2, with 13 bases in between. The CDR3: CASSQSGQTYEQYF. The CDR3 nucleotides are TGTGCCAGCAGCCAGTCGGGCCAGACCTACGAGCAGTACTTC. The full variable domain, its missing parts supplied by reference TRBV7-9 and TRBJ2-7, is DTGVSQNPRHKITKRGQNVTFRCDPISEHNRLYWYRQTLGQGPEFLTYFQNEAQLEKSRLLSDRFSAERPKGSFSTLEIQRTEQGDSAMYLCASSQSGQTYEQYFGPGTRLTVT.

The chain employs TRBV7-3 and TRBJ1-5; D gene unclear. V was pared by 0 bases and J by 7 bases, with 7 bases between. The CDR3 runs to 13 residues. CDR1 is SGHTA and CDR2 is FQGTGA in the germline V gene. DNA for the CDR3: TGTGCCAGCAGCTTAACGCCGGGCCAGCCCCAGCATTTT. Translated, it gives CASSLTPGQPQHF.

V and J are TRBV7-9 and TRBJ1-1; TRBD1 is a possible D gene (6 bases). The germline V and J ends were trimmed by 1 base and 3 bases, with 15 bases remaining between them. CDR1 is SEHNR and CDR2 is FQNEAQ in the germline V gene (reference sequence). The CDR3 contains 16 residues. The CDR3 DNA is TGTGCCAGCAGCTTAGGAAGGGGGGCGCGGGACACTGAAGCTTTCTTT. The encoded protein is CASSLGRGARDTEAFF.

This clone was detected only once. CDR3 in DNA: TGCAGCGTCTACAACAGGGCCGGGGAGCTGTTTTTT. Translating gives CSVYNRAGELFF. The rearrangement uses TRBV29-1 and TRBJ2-2; the D gene is possibly TRBD1 (6 bases). Looked up from germline, CDR1 is SQVTM and CDR2 is ANQGSEA. This CDR3 comprises 12 residues. V lost 6 bases and J 6 bases, leaving 11 bases between the germline ends.

The CDR3 coding sequence is TGTGCCATCACTCCGGGACAGGGGGCAGCAGATACGCAGTATTTT. Protein sequence: CAITPGQGAADTQYF. The genes are TRBV10-3 and TRBJ2-3, with 12 bases fitting TRBD1. J gave up 4 bases and V 7 bases, and 6 bases lay outside the gene matches. CDR3 size: 15 residues. Germline V gene sequence: CDR1 ENHRY, CDR2 SYGVKD.

This chain connects TRBV5-5 to TRBJ2-7, with D possibly being TRBD1 or TRBD2 (5 bases each). Deletions cut 0 bases from V and 2 bases from J, with 12 bases between. Germline values: CDR1 SGHKS, CDR2 YYEKEE (reference sequence). CDR3 size: 15 residues. The CDR3 DNA reads as TGTGCCAGCAGCTTGGTGGGACGTTCAGCCTACGAGCAGTACTTC. This gives the protein CASSLVGRSAYEQYF.

The chain links TRBV28 to TRBJ1-4, with 7 bases aligning to TRBD1. The CDR3 covers 15 residues. Germline assignment: CDR1 MDHEN and CDR2 SYDVKM. V lost 4 bases and J lost 11; bases outside the gene matches: 13. CDR3 region: CASSSSGTVPAKLFF. For the CDR3, the DNA is TGTGCCAGCAGTTCGTCCGGGACAGTTCCCGCTAAACTGTTTTTT.

The genes are TRBV28 and TRBJ2-1; TRBD1 is a possible D gene (5 bases). Germline assignment: CDR1 MDHEN and CDR2 SYDVKM. The CDR3 is made up of 12 amino acids. V lost 3 bases, J lost 12 bases, and 12 bases lay in between. The CDR3 DNA is TGTGCCAGCAGTTTTAGGGGTGTAGTGCAGTTCTTC. Its protein is CASSFRGVVQFF.

The genes are TRBV6-5 and TRBJ1-6; D remains unclear. The V gene lost 7 bases and the J gene lost 5 bases, with 6 bases spanning the gap. The CDR3 covers 12 residues. The germline V gene has CDR1 MNHEY and CDR2 SVGAGI. CDR3 coding DNA: TGTGCCAGCAATGGGAATAATTCACCCCTCCACTTT. It codes for CASNGNNSPLHF.

In this sample, this clone turned up once. The chain employs TRBV4-1 and TRBJ1-4; D unclear. Trimming removed 0 bases from V and 6 bases from J, with 8 bases in between. CDR3 length: 14 residues. Germline CDR1 is MGHRA and CDR2 is YSYEKL. The CDR3 reads CASSQEALDEKLFF. CDR3 nucleotide sequence: TGCGCCAGCAGCCAAGAAGCGTTGGATGAAAAACTGTTTTTT.

The gene calls are TRBV11-3 and TRBJ1-1, with D perhaps matching TRBD1 (6 bases). Germline values: CDR1 SGHNT, CDR2 YENEEA. The V end lost 3 bases, the J end lost 8 bases, and 13 bases lay between the germline ends. This CDR3 contains 13 residues. This chain's CDR3 is CASSLQQQGEAFF. The CDR3 DNA reads TGTGCCAGCAGCTTGCAGCAACAGGGAGAAGCTTTCTTT. Full variable domain (rest looked up from reference TRBV11-3 and TRBJ1-1): EAGVVQSPRYKIIEKKQPVAFWCNPISGHNTLYWYLQNLGQGPELLIRYENEEAVDDSQLPKDRFSAERLKGVDSTLKIQPAELGDSAVYLCASSLQQQGEAFFGQGTRLTVV.

The rearrangement uses TRBV7-2 and TRBJ2-7; TRBD1 agrees at 7 bases. V trimming: 5 bases; J trimming: 2 bases; junction bases outside the gene matches: 9. The V gene's germline CDR1 is SGHTA and CDR2 FQGNSA. The CDR3 extends over 15 amino acids. Written as DNA, the CDR3 is TGTGCCAGCAGCACGCCCGGGACAGCGCCCTACGAGCAGTACTTC. Its translation: CASSTPGTAPYEQYF.

The chain uses TRBV7-6 and TRBJ2-5, with D perhaps TRBD2 (7 bases). The CDR3 sequence is 18 residues long. V was cut by 5 bases and J by 3 bases, with 25 bases left in between. CDR1 is SGHVS and CDR2 is FNYEAQ in the germline V gene. Here the CDR3 DNA reads TGTGCCAGCAGCCCACGTGGGGGGGCATTGGTCGGGAAAGAGACCCAGTACTTC. This encodes CASSPRGGALVGKETQYF.

The chain uses TRBV11-3 and TRBJ2-1; maybe TRBD1 (6 bases). The germline CDR1 and CDR2 sequences are SGHNT and YENEEA. The V and J ends lost 0 bases and 7 bases respectively, with 10 bases between them. This CDR3 comprises 14 residues. CDR3 bases: TGTGCCAGCAGCTTAGATGTGGGGGCGAATGAGCAGTTCTTC. Residues: CASSLDVGANEQFF.

This clone was counted once. The chain links TRBV18 to TRBJ2-7; D possibly corresponds to TRBD1 (5 bases). V lost 0 bases and J 1 base, leaving 10 bases between the germline ends. Germline CDR1 KGHSH, CDR2 LQKENI. The CDR3 contains 15 residues. This CDR3 reads CASSPPQGASYEQYF. Here the CDR3 DNA reads TGTGCCAGCTCACCACCGCAGGGCGCATCCTACGAGCAGTACTTC.

This clone was counted a single time. This rearrangement joins TRBV3-1 (or the pseudogene TRBV3-2) to TRBJ2-2; TRBD1 aligns across 9 bases. Per the germline V gene, CDR1 is LGHDT and CDR2 is YNNKEL (reference sequence). The trim removed 4 bases at V and 6 bases at J, leaving 9 bases unmatched. This CDR3 is 16 amino acids long. The CDR3 sequence: CASSLPGQGPPGELFF. CDR3 coding DNA: TGTGCCAGCAGCCTCCCGGGACAGGGACCTCCCGGGGAGCTGTTTTTT.

The chain joins TRBV7-9 to TRBJ2-1; the D call may be TRBD1 or TRBD2 (6 bases each). This CDR3 spans 14 amino acids. Germline CDR1 SEHNR, CDR2 FQNEAQ (reference sequence). V was cut by 2 bases and J by 5 bases, with 10 bases left in between. This CDR3 is CASSLRGDDNEQFF. Written as DNA, the CDR3 is TGTGCCAGCAGCTTAAGGGGGGATGACAATGAGCAGTTCTTC.

The chain is built from TRBV28 and TRBJ1-1; a weak D match, TRBD1 (5 bases). The CDR3 covers 15 residues. In germline, CDR1 is MDHEN, CDR2 SYDVKM. V gave up 5 bases and J gave up 4 bases, with 17 bases separating them. The CDR3 DNA reads as TGTGCCAGCAGTAGCATCAGGGCGGCGGCCACTGAAGCTTTCTTT. Translation gives CASSSIRAAATEAFF.

The rearrangement links TRBV3-1 (or the pseudogene TRBV3-2) to TRBJ2-1; D may be TRBD1 (5 bases). CDR1 is LGHDT and CDR2 is YNNKEL in the germline V gene (reference sequence). Trimming stripped 0 bases from V and 5 bases from J, with 14 bases between. The CDR3 spans 16 residues. Written as DNA, the CDR3 is TGTGCCAGCAGCCAAGACGGAAGGGGTCGGGACAATGAGCAGTTCTTC. Protein sequence: CASSQDGRGRDNEQFF.

The V call is TRBV6-5, the J call TRBJ1-6; D unclear. Germline V gene data show CDR1 as MNHEY and CDR2 as SVGAGI. CDR3 size: 14 residues. Trimming cost V 0 bases and J 10 bases, with 10 bases left between them. CDR3 residues: CASSYSDGVSPLHF. CDR3 nucleotides: TGTGCCAGCAGTTACTCCGATGGTGTCTCACCCCTCCACTTT.